This T cell receptor (beta chain) was retrieved from a study of blood T cell repertoires in COVID-19. TCRdb keeps only in-frame clones here, not all; method: immunoSEQ multiplex PCR. The repertoire includes 350,000 or so clones, about 92% of them detected once, and about a fifth sits in the top ten. Two consecutive negative NP/OP PCR tests, clearance, or resolved symptoms defined Cohort 3 recovery. Germline CDR1 is MDHEN and CDR2 is SYDVKM. The CDR3 is made up of 11 amino acids. The V and J ends lost 8 bases and 3 bases respectively, with 8 bases between them. This clone was detected once. Sequencing input: PBMCs or T cells enriched from blood (not recorded which). The chain uses TRBV28 and TRBJ2-7; D ambiguous. This sequence was found in a woman younger than 45 who had recovered from COVID-19. In nucleotides, the CDR3 is TGTGCCAGCGGCTGGTACTACGAGCAGTACTTC. Translation gives CASGWYYEQYF.